This T cell receptor beta chain comes out of a study of neurological immune-mediated disorders. The time point here: longitudinal time-point 2. The unsorted libraries originated from 2 million PBMCs that had been stored at -80 C. Many counts were recorded for this clonotype. This CDR3 has 14 residues. The ends lost 6 bases at V and 3 bases at J; junction bases unmatched: 7. CDR1 SEHNR and CDR2 FQNEAQ come from the germline V gene (reference sequence). TCRdb analysed the 5' RACE reads with MiXCR anew, one entry per CDR3 protein. The sample records roughly 45,000 distinct CDR3 sequences, 13% being singletons.

The chain couples TRBV7-9 to TRBJ2-7, with 8 nucleotides matching TRBD1. The sequenced sample was PBMCs. The source of this sequence is a male donor with HTLV-1-associated myelopathy (HAM/TSP). The CDR3 loop is CASRPRTGLYEQYF. CDR3 in DNA: TGTGCCAGCAGACCCCGGACAGGGCTCTACGAGCAGTACTTC.